The present T cell receptor (beta chain) was sequenced within a study of blood T cell repertoires in COVID-19. Across the whole study: The samples span acute and convalescent COVID-19 from the United States, Italy and Spain. The cDNA or gDNA used as material had been derived from T cells, B-cell-depleted T cells, or PBMCs.

Methods used by the authors: By means of reference gene primer amplification, nucleated cell counts were estimated. Clones were read by immunoSEQ multiplex PCR, and TCRdb kept only the in-frame ones, dropping some. V and J calls plus clone size are reproduced from that table; the DNA served to infer D and trimming. Of just over 650,000 clones in the sample, 85% to 90% are singletons; the top ten hold approximately 0.3%. Trimming stripped 0 bases from V and 5 bases from J, with 10 bases between. CDR3 length: 14 residues. The germline V gene encodes CDR1 LGHNT and CDR2 FRNRAP. Sequences were obtained from peripheral blood. The rearrangement links TRBV12-5 to TRBJ2-5; D perhaps matches TRBD2 (6 bases). This clonotype was obtained from a woman aged 18-29 years with acute or convalescent COVID-19. In DNA, the CDR3 is TGTGCTAGTGGTTTGGTTAGCGGAGGGGAGACCCAGTACTTC. Protein: CASGLVSGGETQYF.